This T cell receptor (beta chain) stems from a study of T cell responses to AZD1222 COVID-19 vaccine. General study points: Donors were chiefly white British, with a greater number of females, and clonal diversity was perhaps underestimated. Vaccine-related CD4 TCRs covered spike, predominating at 160-218 and 743-854. Spike-specific TCR breadth and depth both grew after two AZD1222 doses. Regions left unmutated in variants are reportedly the target of nearly half of spike-specific TCRs.

Concerning this clone itself: The antigen remains unidentified.

The table came from immunoSEQ multiplex PCR; TCRdb's copy has only in-frame clones and leaves some out. Of approximately 140,000 clones in the sample, around 94% were seen once. Germline V gene lookup returns CDR1 MNHEY and CDR2 SVGAGI. Trimming shortened V by 7 bases and J by 1 base, and 10 bases separated the two germline ends. The CDR3 totals 13 residues. This TCR derives from an adult in good health. The rearrangement links TRBV6-5 to TRBJ1-1, with D possibly matching TRBD1 (6 bases). Source: peripheral blood, taken on day 0 of AZD1222 vaccination. The CDR3 DNA sequence: TGTGCCAGCAAGGGGGATTGGAACACTGAAGCTTTCTTT. Translating it yields CASKGDWNTEAFF.